This T cell receptor (beta chain) stems from a study of PD-L1 blockade in urothelial cancer. Germline values: CDR1 SGHAT, CDR2 FQNNGV. Trimming took off 8 bases at V and 6 bases at J, with 13 bases between the two ends. The CDR3 contains 13 residues. Sequencing was performed with immunoSEQ multiplex PCR; in TCRdb, only in-frame clones are kept and a portion is missing. The sample carries some 35,000 clones, 82% recorded once. Specimen: PBMCs, collected around atezolizumab (anti-PD-L1) treatment. The receptor's source is a man in his 60s with urothelial cancer. This sequence joins TRBV11-2 and TRBJ2-2; possible D gene TRBD1, 5 bases. CDR3 residues: CASRPLGAGELFF. DNA for the CDR3: TGTGCCAGCCGCCCCTTAGGGGCCGGGGAGCTGTTTTTT.